The clone carrying this T cell receptor (beta chain) is a singleton in its sample. There are 13 residues in the CDR3. Trimming cost V 4 bases and J 7 bases, with 14 bases left between them. The germline V gene encodes CDR1 SGHNT and CDR2 YYREEE (reference sequence). Authors' processing steps: Scientists estimated how many nucleated cells there were by amplifying reference gene primers. Only in-frame clones appear in the TCRdb table, and some are missing; sequencing was by immunoSEQ multiplex PCR. Clonal size and the V and J genes are those of that table, whereas D and trimming came from the DNA. The profile shows 250,000 or so clones, 84% of them singletons. This entry is derived from a study of blood T cell repertoires in COVID-19. In the study overall: From the United States, Italy and Spain came samples of acute and convalescent COVID-19.

The sequenced sample consisted of peripheral blood. The rearrangement links TRBV5-4 to TRBJ1-2; D remains unclear. The sequence was obtained from a woman aged 40 to 50 who had recovered from COVID-19. CDR3 protein: CASSPNYLVGYTF. The CDR3 bases are TGTGCCAGCAGCCCCAACTACTTAGTTGGCTACACCTTC.